The sequence of this TCR beta chain was determined in a study of blood T cell repertoires in COVID-19. Study overall: Researchers got acute and convalescent COVID-19 samples from the United States, Italy and Spain. In each case, the material was cDNA or gDNA derived from T cells, B-cell-depleted T cells, or PBMCs.

Study processing details: Amplification with reference gene primers provided the estimates of nucleated cell counts. TCRdb's copy holds only in-frame clones and misses some; the assay was immunoSEQ multiplex PCR. V and J calls and clone size are given by that table; D and trimming were obtained from the DNA. This table holds under 150,000 clones, roughly 76% found once. The CDR3 totals 16 residues. V was clipped by 4 bases and J by 1 base, with 14 bases between them. Germline CDR1 is SGHTA and CDR2 is FQGNSA. The V and J genes are TRBV7-2 and TRBJ2-4; possible D gene TRBD1, 5 bases. The sequence was collected from a man older than 75 with acute or convalescent COVID-19. Sequenced material: peripheral blood. CDR3 bases: TGTGCCAGCAGCTCCGCCAGGGCCTTGGCCAAAAACATTCAGTACTTC. Translation: CASSSARALAKNIQYF.